This TCR beta chain is from a study of OX40 agonist ivuxolimab in advanced cancers. Study details: Three individuals attained partial responses, comprising one hepatocellular carcinoma case and two cutaneous melanoma cases. Study results and caveats: In the 0.1 to 3.0 mg/kg range, CD4+ and CD8+ blood T cells had expanded clonally by week 6. Some patients who did not respond also had low normalized T-cell clonal expansion.

The CDR3 totals 12 residues. From germline, CDR1 is LNHNV and CDR2 YYDKDF (reference sequence). With 5 bases removed from V and 13 bases from J, the gap between germline ends came to 17 bases. A note on this clone: What it binds is unknown.

Libraries were prepared by immunoSEQ multiplex PCR; TCRdb keeps only in-frame clonotypes and omits some of them. The sample has approximately 55,000 clones, around 87% seen once. The clonotype was recovered from an adult with an advanced solid tumor such as melanoma, head and neck, liver or kidney cancer. Sequencing used CD4+ or CD8+ T cells sorted from blood, obtained in a trial of the OX40 agonist ivuxolimab. V is TRBV15 and J is TRBJ2-5, with D hard to call. This CDR3 reads CATSRPGPGRYF. The CDR3 bases are TGTGCCACCAGCCGGCCCGGGCCCGGACGGTACTTC. Full variable domain (outside the CDR3, taken from reference TRBV15 and TRBJ2-5): DAMVIQNPRYQVTQFGKPVTLSCSQTLNHNVMYWYQQKSSQAPKLLFHYYDKDFNNEADTPDNFQSRRPNTSFCFLDIRSPGLGDTAMYLCATSRPGPGRYFGPGTRLLVL.